The 32 T cell receptor beta chains below all came from one sample that was sequenced in a study of blood T cell repertoires in COVID-19. Here immunoSEQ multiplex PCR was the method, and the copy in TCRdb shows in-frame clones only, minus some. The repertoire consists of 250,000 to 350,000 clones, with about 83% occurring once and the leading ten covering 1.5% to 2%. Sequencing input: peripheral blood. Every receptor here comes from a woman aged 50 to 60 with acute or convalescent COVID-19.

The chain recombines TRBV11-3 with TRBJ2-7, with D tentatively TRBD1 (6 bases). CDR3 length equals 13 residues. V was cut by 1 base and J by 3 bases, with 7 bases left in between. The germline CDR1 and CDR2 sequences are SGHNT and YENEEA. CDR3 in amino acids: CASSLGGRYEQYF. DNA for the CDR3: TGTGCCAGCAGCTTAGGGGGGCGCTACGAGCAGTACTTC.

V gene TRBV6-2 or TRBV6-3 combines with J gene TRBJ2-7, with 8 nucleotides matching TRBD1. Germline V gene sequence: CDR1 MNHEY, CDR2 SVGEGT. The CDR3 spans 14 residues. Trimming at V came to 6 bases and at J to 3 bases, leaving 7 bases not matched to a gene. CDR3 sequence (DNA): TGTGCCAGCAGCTCCCAACAGGGGGTCTACGAGCAGTACTTC. It yields the protein CASSSQQGVYEQYF.

V usage is TRBV5-6 and J usage is TRBJ2-2; 7 bases map to TRBD1. Germline loops: CDR1 SGHDT, CDR2 YYEEEE. After removal of 1 base from V and 4 bases from J, the junction contained 7 bases not matched to a gene. The CDR3 consists of 16 residues. CDR3 DNA sequence: TGTGCCAGCAGCTTGACAGGGGCCTATCGCACCGGGGAGCTGTTTTTT. Protein product: CASSLTGAYRTGELFF.

The V gene is TRBV5-1, the J gene TRBJ1-4; 8 nucleotides line up with TRBD1. Germline lookup yields CDR1 SGHRS and CDR2 YFSETQ. CDR3 length equals 14 residues. Trimming at V came to 1 base and at J to 8 bases, leaving 4 bases not matched to a gene. CDR3 in DNA: TGCGCCAGCAGCTTGAAAACAGGGGGAGAAAAACTGTTTTTT. Encoded protein: CASSLKTGGEKLFF.

The rearrangement links TRBV19 to TRBJ2-3; TRBD2 matches at 7 bases. The CDR3 totals 19 residues. The ends lost 2 bases at V and 2 bases at J; junction bases unmatched: 16. Germline assignment: CDR1 LNHDA and CDR2 SQIVND (reference sequence). CDR3 residues: CASSISSGGGMRVTDTQYF. CDR3 nucleotide sequence: TGTGCCAGTAGTATAAGTTCGGGAGGTGGAATGCGGGTCACAGATACGCAGTATTTT.

The chain is built from TRBV9 and TRBJ2-7, with 10 bases that match TRBD2. Per the germline V gene, CDR1 is SGDLS and CDR2 is YYNGEE. V lost 1 base to trimming and J lost 4 bases; unmatched junction nucleotides: 8. This CDR3 has 16 residues. The CDR3 region has the DNA TGTGCCAGCAGCGTATTTCCTAGCGGGGGAATATACGAGCAGTACTTC. It yields the protein CASSVFPSGGIYEQYF.

The chain combines TRBV18 with TRBJ1-4; D remains unclear. The germline V gene encodes CDR1 KGHSH and CDR2 LQKENI. V was trimmed by 2 bases and J by 6 bases, leaving 13 bases between them. CDR3 length equals 15 residues. The chain's CDR3 is CASSPMGGRDEKLFF. The DNA for the CDR3 is TGTGCCAGCTCACCAATGGGAGGAAGGGATGAAAAACTGTTTTTT.

The V call is TRBV24-1, the J call TRBJ1-1; the D gene is possibly TRBD1 (5 bases). Trimming left V 7 bases short and J 1 base short, with 9 bases between. This CDR3 is built from 13 residues. Germline CDR1 and CDR2: KGHDR and SFDVKD. In nucleotides, the CDR3 is TGTGCCACCAGAGAAGGGGAGAACACTGAAGCTTTCTTT. Protein product: CATREGENTEAFF.

This rearrangement joins TRBV28 to TRBJ2-7, with D uncertain. Per the germline V gene, CDR1 is MDHEN and CDR2 is SYDVKM. V lost 5 bases and J lost 4, with 9 bases in between. This CDR3 has 12 residues. The CDR3 sequence is CASSPLRYEQYF. CDR3 DNA sequence: TGTGCCAGCAGTCCCCTGAGATACGAGCAGTACTTC. Full variable domain (remainder filled in from reference TRBV28 and TRBJ2-7): DVKVTQSSRYLVKRTGEKVFLECVQDMDHENMFWYRQDPGLGLRLIYFSYDVKMKEKGDIPEGYSVSREKKERFSLILESASTNQTSMYLCASSPLRYEQYFGPGTRLTVT.

The chain employs TRBV5-4 and TRBJ2-1; D is possibly TRBD1 (5 bases). CDR1 SGHNT and CDR2 YYREEE come from the germline V gene (reference sequence). The CDR3 runs to 11 residues. V lost 4 bases to trimming and J lost 9 bases, with 8 bases between them. CDR3: CASSQDTEQFF. DNA of the CDR3: TGTGCCAGCAGCCAGGACACTGAGCAGTTCTTC.

CDR3 bases: TGTGCCATCATGAAACATACAGGGGTCCGGGGGACTGAAGCTTTCTTT. Translating gives CAIMKHTGVRGTEAFF. This chain links TRBV10-3 with TRBJ1-1, with TRBD1 identical over 7 bases. CDR3 length: 16 residues. With 7 bases clipped from V and 5 bases from J, the junction kept 16 bases outside the gene matches. Germline V CDR1 and CDR2: ENHRY, SYGVKD.

V usage is TRBV5-1 and J usage is TRBJ2-3, with 8 bases identical to TRBD1. Losses at the gene ends were 4 bases for V and 4 bases for J; bases not matched to a gene: 11. The germline V gene has CDR1 SGHRS and CDR2 YFSETQ. The CDR3 is made up of 16 amino acids. CDR3: CASSPPVQGASDTQYF. The CDR3 DNA reads as TGCGCCAGCAGCCCCCCTGTCCAGGGGGCGTCAGATACGCAGTATTTT.

This clone appeared a few times. The CDR3 protein is CASKGDATNEKLFF. CDR3 sequence (DNA): TGTGCCAGCAAGGGAGACGCAACTAATGAAAAACTGTTTTTT. The chain recombines TRBV28 with TRBJ1-4; D remains ambiguous. In germline, CDR1 is MDHEN, CDR2 SYDVKM. With 7 bases removed from V and 0 bases from J, the gap between germline ends came to 9 bases. CDR3 length: 14 amino acids.

The chain has TRBV29-1 and TRBJ1-1, with D possibly matching TRBD1 (6 bases). Looked up from germline, CDR1 is SQVTM and CDR2 is ANQGSEA. CDR3 length: 13 residues. Trimming took off 7 bases at V and 3 bases at J, with 15 bases between the two ends. The DNA for the CDR3 is TGCAGCGGACAGCAGGGGATGGACACTGAAGCTTTCTTT. Amino acids: CSGQQGMDTEAFF.

DNA of the CDR3: TGTGCCAGCAGCCCCCGGGAGGGTACAGAGACCCAGTACTTC. Protein sequence: CASSPREGTETQYF. This chain links TRBV3-1 (or the pseudogene TRBV3-2) with TRBJ2-5; 8 nucleotides match TRBD2. V trimming: 4 bases; J trimming: 4 bases; junction bases outside the gene matches: 5. CDR1 and CDR2 (germline): LGHDT, YNNKEL (reference sequence). The CDR3 totals 14 residues.

In nucleotides, the CDR3 is TGTGCCAGCAGCCCCCTCGACGTGGCGGGAGGGCACGAGCAGTTCTTC. Amino acids: CASSPLDVAGGHEQFF. The gene calls are TRBV7-8 and TRBJ2-1, with TRBD2 identical over 9 bases. The CDR3 has 16 residues. Germline-derived CDR1 and CDR2 are SGHVS and FQNEAQ. V gave up 5 bases and J gave up 10 bases; unmatched junction bases: 15.

The rearrangement joins TRBV5-4 to TRBJ1-3, with D uncertain. The germline V gene has CDR1 SGHNT and CDR2 YYREEE (reference sequence). This CDR3 is built from 15 residues. Trimming took off 0 bases at V and 0 bases at J, with 7 bases between the two ends. The CDR3 loop reads CASSLGPASGNTIYF. In nucleotides, the CDR3 is TGTGCCAGCAGCTTGGGGCCTGCCTCTGGAAACACCATATATTTT.

This clone was seen a single time. The junction differs from germline at one of its ends, possibly a read error. V is TRBV5-4 and J is TRBJ1-1, with D maybe TRBD1 (5 bases). Germline CDR1 reads SGHNT; CDR2 reads YYREEE (reference sequence). This CDR3 has 16 amino acids. CDR3 DNA: TGTGCCAGCAGTTTGGCGGGGGGGGGATTGAACACTGAAGCTTTCTTT. Translated, it gives CASSLAGGGLNTEAFF.

The genes are TRBV28 and TRBJ2-2; 10 positions match TRBD1. V shed 3 bases and J 6 bases; nucleotides not matched to a gene: 4. Germline values: CDR1 MDHEN, CDR2 SYDVKM. The CDR3 loop spans 15 amino acids. CDR3 DNA: TGTGCCAGCAGTTTTTGGACAGGGGGGGCCGGGGAGCTGTTTTTT. Residues: CASSFWTGGAGELFF.

V is TRBV7-2 and J is TRBJ2-7; D gene ambiguous. The V and J ends lost 1 base and 4 bases respectively, with 8 bases between them. Germline V CDR1 and CDR2: SGHTA, FQGNSA. There are 13 residues in the CDR3. CDR3 nucleotide sequence: TGTGCCAGCAGCTTAGGACTCCATTACGAGCAGTACTTC. Its protein is CASSLGLHYEQYF.

The V and J genes are TRBV5-6 and TRBJ2-2; 14 nucleotides agree with TRBD2. The CDR3 sequence is 19 residues long. Germline CDR1 is SGHDT and CDR2 is YYEEEE. V trimming: 5 bases; J trimming: 6 bases; junction bases outside the gene matches: 15. CDR3 DNA sequence: TGTGCCAGCAGGGCGGGACTAGCGGGAGAAAATAAAGGCCCCGGGGAGCTGTTTTTT. Translation: CASRAGLAGENKGPGELFF.

This chain links TRBV19 with TRBJ1-5; TRBD1 aligns across 9 bases. In germline, CDR1 is LNHDA, CDR2 SQIVND (reference sequence). V dropped 3 bases and J dropped 4; count of bases not matched to a gene: 4. The CDR3 is 15 amino acids. The DNA for the CDR3 is TGTGCCAGTAGTATCGCGGGACAGGGAAATCAGCCCCAGCATTTT. Amino acid sequence: CASSIAGQGNQPQHF.

This chain joins TRBV7-8 and TRBJ2-1; 10 positions agree with TRBD2. The germline CDR1 and CDR2 sequences are SGHVS and FQNEAQ. V lost 7 bases to trimming and J lost 8 bases; unmatched junction nucleotides: 11. This CDR3 has 15 amino acids. The CDR3 DNA is TGTGCCAGCACCGCGTCTAGCGGGAGAGTACATGAGCAGTTCTTC. Translation gives CASTASSGRVHEQFF.

The rearrangement uses TRBV7-8 and TRBJ2-1; 8 nucleotides line up with TRBD2. The CDR3 spans 15 residues. Germline V gene sequence: CDR1 SGHVS, CDR2 FQNEAQ. J was trimmed by 6 bases and V by 5 bases; bases with no gene match: 9. The CDR3 coding sequence is TGTGCCAGCAGCCTGGGACTAGTTGTAGCCAATGAGCAGTTCTTC. Protein product: CASSLGLVVANEQFF.

The J gene is TRBJ1-6, the V gene TRBV28, with D perhaps matching TRBD1 (5 bases). This CDR3 is built from 12 residues. Germline values: CDR1 MDHEN, CDR2 SYDVKM. Trimming shortened V by 6 bases and J by 10 bases, and 10 bases separated the two germline ends. The CDR3, as DNA: TGTGCCAGCAGACCCGGGGGATCACCCCTCCACTTT. Translated, it gives CASRPGGSPLHF. The full variable domain, in which reference TRBV28 and TRBJ1-6 provide the parts outside the CDR3, is DVKVTQSSRYLVKRTGEKVFLECVQDMDHENMFWYRQDPGLGLRLIYFSYDVKMKEKGDIPEGYSVSREKKERFSLILESASTNQTSMYLCASRPGGSPLHFGNGTRLTVT.

The chain joins TRBV5-1 to TRBJ2-7; 8 bases are a match to TRBD1. The CDR3 runs 14 residues. Germline loops: CDR1 SGHRS, CDR2 YFSETQ. With 3 bases clipped from V and 2 bases from J, the junction kept 4 bases outside the gene matches. The CDR3 loop reads CASSSGQVTYEQYF. As DNA, the CDR3 is TGCGCCAGCAGCTCGGGACAGGTTACCTACGAGCAGTACTTC.

The chain has TRBV10-3 and TRBJ2-7; possible D gene TRBD2, 6 bases. There are 15 residues in the CDR3. V gave up 2 bases and J gave up 1 base, with 12 bases separating them. Germline assignment: CDR1 ENHRY and CDR2 SYGVKD. The CDR3 here is CAISELSSDSYEQYF. CDR3 coding DNA: TGTGCCATCAGTGAGCTGTCTAGCGATTCCTACGAGCAGTACTTC.

The chain carries TRBV3-1 (or the pseudogene TRBV3-2) and TRBJ2-7, with 9 positions matching TRBD2. Germline V gives CDR1 LGHDT, CDR2 YNNKEL (reference sequence). V trimming: 3 bases; J trimming: 5 bases; junction bases outside the gene matches: 11. This CDR3 comprises 16 residues. The CDR3 DNA sequence: TGTGCCAGCAGCCAGCACGGCGGGAGGGGTCTCGACGAGCAGTACTTC. It yields the protein CASSQHGGRGLDEQYF.

The chain couples TRBV5-6 to TRBJ1-1; TRBD1 matches 9 bases. CDR3 length: 14 residues. V lost 3 bases and J lost 5; bases outside the gene matches: 5. CDR1 is SGHDT and CDR2 is YYEEEE in the germline V gene. The CDR3 DNA reads TGTGCCAGCAGCTGGGGACAGGGCTGGACTGAAGCTTTCTTT. Encoded protein: CASSWGQGWTEAFF.

V and J are TRBV5-1 and TRBJ1-2, with D possibly being TRBD1 (5 bases). This CDR3 is built from 12 residues. The germline V gene encodes CDR1 SGHRS and CDR2 YFSETQ. V was pared by 5 bases and J by 7 bases, with 12 bases between. DNA of the CDR3: TGCGCCAGCAGTTCCTTAGGGGTTGGCTACACCTTC. This codes for CASSSLGVGYTF.

CDR3 protein: CASSNMGDSSFNSPLHF. CDR3 coding DNA: TGTGCCAGCAGCAACATGGGGGACAGTTCATTCAATTCACCCCTCCACTTT. V and J are TRBV5-5 and TRBJ1-6; 7 bases map to TRBD1. Germline V gene data show CDR1 as SGHKS and CDR2 as YYEKEE (reference sequence). V dropped 4 bases and J dropped 7; count of bases not matched to a gene: 14. The CDR3 has 17 amino acids.

The CDR3 DNA reads TGTGCCAGCAGCTACGGGACAAGGAAACAAGAGACCCAGTACTTC. It translates to CASSYGTRKQETQYF. The chain combines TRBV7-9 with TRBJ2-5, with a possible D match to TRBD1 (6 bases). Germline CDR1 reads SEHNR; CDR2 reads FQNEAQ (reference sequence). Trimming left V 4 bases short and J 2 bases short, with 14 bases between. The CDR3 extends over 15 amino acids.